This TCR beta chain comes out of a study of T cell responses to AZD1222 COVID-19 vaccine. Using immunoSEQ multiplex PCR, the repertoire was profiled, and TCRdb retains in-frame clones only, with some absent. The top ten hold around 18% of the sample, which has more than 50,000 clones, approximately 82% seen once. Trimming removed 5 bases from V and 7 bases from J, with 12 bases in between. CDR1 is SQVTM and CDR2 is ANQGSEA in the germline V gene. The CDR3 contains 12 residues. The receptor was derived from an adult in good health. The V call is TRBV29-1, the J call TRBJ2-1; D is uncertain. Sequenced material: peripheral blood, taken on day 0 of AZD1222 vaccination. DNA of the CDR3: TGCAGCGTTTATCTGACTCGAAATGAGCAGTTCTTC. This sequence encodes CSVYLTRNEQFF.